The clone carrying this T cell receptor (beta chain) was seen many times. Its antigen is undetermined. CDR1 and CDR2 from the germline V gene are DFQATT and SNEGSKA (reference sequence). V lost 6 bases, J lost 3 bases, and 9 bases lay in between. CDR3 size: 12 residues. Template switching with 5'RACE generated the TCR cDNA and added a universal primer site and UMIs. TCRdb passed the 5' RACE reads through MiXCR, listing each CDR3 protein once. The table includes about 220,000 distinct CDR3 sequences, 3.2% detected once. This entry comes from a study of T cells after yellow fever vaccination. Broader study findings: Primary-vaccination clones mostly resurfaced post-booster (about 95% CD4, around 88% CD8). The presence of abundant clonotypes contaminating from the bulk population was possible in FACS-sorted repertoires. Weaker overall was a secondary response that nonetheless peaked faster, on day 5 versus 15.

The sample consisted of CD4+ T cells sorted from PBMCs, taken 10 days after the yellow fever booster vaccination. The gene calls are TRBV20-1 and TRBJ1-5, with no clear D. This TCR derives from a man between 18 and 29 years old who received the YFV17D yellow fever vaccine. The CDR3 DNA reads TGCAGTGCCACATTTACCAATCAGCCCCAGCATTTT. Translation gives CSATFTNQPQHF.